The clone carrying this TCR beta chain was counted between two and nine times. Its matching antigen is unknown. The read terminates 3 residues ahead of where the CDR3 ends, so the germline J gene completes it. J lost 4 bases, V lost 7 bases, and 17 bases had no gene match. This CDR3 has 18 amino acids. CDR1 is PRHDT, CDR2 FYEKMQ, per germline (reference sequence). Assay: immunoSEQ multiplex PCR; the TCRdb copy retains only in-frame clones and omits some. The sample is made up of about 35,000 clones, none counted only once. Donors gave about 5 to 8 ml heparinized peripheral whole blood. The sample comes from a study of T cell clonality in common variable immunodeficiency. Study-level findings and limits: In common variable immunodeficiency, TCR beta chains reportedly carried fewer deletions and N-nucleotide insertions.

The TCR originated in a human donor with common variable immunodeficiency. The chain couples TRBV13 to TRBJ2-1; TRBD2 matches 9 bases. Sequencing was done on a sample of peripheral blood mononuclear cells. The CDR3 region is CASTPPGLAGTGYNEQFF. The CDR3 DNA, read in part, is TGTGCCAGCACCCCTCCAGGGCTAGCGGGAACGGGATACAATGAG.